The present T cell receptor beta chain was sequenced within a study of blood T cell repertoires in COVID-19. About the research overall: The samples span acute and convalescent COVID-19 from the United States, Italy and Spain. The cDNA or gDNA used as material had been derived from T cells, B-cell-depleted T cells, or PBMCs.

With V trimmed by 2 bases and J by 2 bases, 9 bases remained unmatched. The germline V gene encodes CDR1 LGHDT and CDR2 YNNKEL (reference sequence). The length of the CDR3 is 17 residues. As handled by the study authors: Quantification of nucleated cells was approximated via reference gene primer amplification. Sequencing was performed with immunoSEQ multiplex PCR; in TCRdb, only in-frame clones are kept and a portion is missing. V and J calls and clone size are as listed in that table; D and trimming were resolved from the DNA. The sample lists approximately 34,000 clones, 80% occurring once. The chain carries TRBV3-1 (or the pseudogene TRBV3-2) and TRBJ2-3, with 8 positions matching TRBD2. The TCR was taken from a woman in her seventies with acute or convalescent COVID-19. The specimen was peripheral blood. CDR3 sequence (DNA): TGTGCCAGCAGCCAAACTTCGGGACTAGGGACCACAGATACGCAGTATTTT. Amino acid sequence: CASSQTSGLGTTDTQYF.